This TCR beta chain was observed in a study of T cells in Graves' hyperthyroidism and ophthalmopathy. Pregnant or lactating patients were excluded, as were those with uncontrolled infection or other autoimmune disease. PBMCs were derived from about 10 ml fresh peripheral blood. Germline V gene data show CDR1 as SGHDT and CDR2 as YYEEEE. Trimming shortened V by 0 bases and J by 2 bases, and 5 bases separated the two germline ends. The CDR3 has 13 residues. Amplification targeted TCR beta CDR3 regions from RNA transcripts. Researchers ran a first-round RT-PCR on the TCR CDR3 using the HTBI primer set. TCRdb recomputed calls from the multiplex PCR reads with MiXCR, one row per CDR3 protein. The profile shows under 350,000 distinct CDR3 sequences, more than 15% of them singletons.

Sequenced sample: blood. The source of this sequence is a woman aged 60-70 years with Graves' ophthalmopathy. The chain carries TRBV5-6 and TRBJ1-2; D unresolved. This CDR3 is CASSLVGNYGYTF. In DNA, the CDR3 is TGTGCCAGCAGCTTGGTGGGGAACTATGGCTACACCTTC.